The source of this TCR beta chain is a study of early T cells in non-severe SARS-CoV-2 infection. About the research overall: Bulk RNA taken from unsorted whole blood was sequenced, leaving chains unpaired. Study results and limitations: VDJdb matching favored anti-spike CD8 responses, missing private and CD4 specificities.

Germline V gene lookup returns CDR1 DFQATT and CDR2 SNEGSKA (reference sequence). The CDR3 has 15 residues. V lost 3 bases and J lost 0; bases outside the gene matches: 3. Researchers tagged individual cDNA molecules with unique molecular identifiers. TCRdb processed the 5' RACE reads anew with MiXCR; each CDR3 protein has one entry. The sample shows approximately 19,000 distinct CDR3 sequences, roughly 5% of them seen only once. This clonotype was observed many times. What it binds is not known. The sequence came from an adult who was a healthcare worker with PCR-confirmed SARS-CoV-2 infection or an uninfected control (not recorded which). This chain joins TRBV20-1 and TRBJ2-1; TRBD2 agrees at 9 bases. The sequencing input was whole blood. This chain's CDR3 is CSARFSGSSYNEQFF. DNA for the CDR3: TGCAGTGCTAGGTTTAGCGGGAGCTCCTACAATGAGCAGTTCTTC.